The rows below give T cell receptor beta chains drawn from one sample of a study of T cells in Graves' hyperthyroidism and ophthalmopathy. MiXCR, run by TCRdb on the multiplex PCR reads, gives a single entry per CDR3 protein. This table has roughly 530,000 distinct CDR3 sequences, 15% to 20% appearing once. The sequencing input was blood. All receptors come from a woman aged 18-35 years with Graves' ophthalmopathy. Each CDR3 is given with its conserved first and last residue. The D gene is left open where the match is weak. Size is omitted from some rows. Given values are once, few, many or a class for expanded clones.

clone size,V gene,D gene,J gene,CDR3 DNA,CDR3 protein
many,TRBV7-2,-,TRBJ2-7,TGTGCCAGCAGGGGGGACACGCCTCCCCACGAGCAGTACTTC,CASRGDTPPHEQYF
many,TRBV2,-,TRBJ2-1,TGTGCCAGCAGTGAAGGACTTAACAATGAGCAGTTCTTC,CASSEGLNNEQFF
-,TRBV15,-,TRBJ1-5,TGTGCCACCAGCCCTAGGAACAGCGTAAATCAGCCCCAGCATTTT,CATSPRNSVNQPQHF
few,TRBV29-1,-,TRBJ1-1,TGCAGCGCCGTCTTCATGAACACTGAAGCTTTCTTT,CSAVFMNTEAFF
many,TRBV6-1,-,TRBJ1-5,TGTGCCAGCACCCAGGACGGATTTAGCAATCAGCCCCAGCATTTT,CASTQDGFSNQPQHF
few,TRBV20-1,TRBD1,TRBJ1-4,TGCAGTGCTAGCAGGACAGGAATTAATGAAAAACTGTTTTTT,CSASRTGINEKLFF
many,TRBV3-1,-,TRBJ2-1,TGTGCCAGCAGCCAGACGGGGACCTCCTACAATGAGCAGTTCTTC,CASSQTGTSYNEQFF
-,TRBV12-3/TRBV12-4,TRBD1,TRBJ1-6,TGTACCAGCACCCTTCGTACCCTACAGGGGAGGACCTATAATTCACCCCTCCACTTT,CTSTLRTLQGRTYNSPLHF
few,TRBV14,TRBD1,TRBJ1-5,TGTGCCAGCAGCCAGGGACAGGTCAATCAGCCCCAGCATTTT,CASSQGQVNQPQHF
-,TRBV10-3,-,TRBJ1-1,TGTGCCATCAGTGAGACAGGGTTGGGAGCTTTCTTT,CAISETGLGAFF
few,TRBV28,-,TRBJ1-5,TGTGCCAGTAGTATCCTGGGGCAGCCCCAGCATTTT,CASSILGQPQHF
few,TRBV2,-,TRBJ1-6,TGTGCCAGCAAAAATCGGGCAGATAATTCACCCCTCCACTTT,CASKNRADNSPLHF
-,TRBV5-1,-,TRBJ2-7,TGCGCCAGCAGCTTGGGCTTGTCACCGGAACGCTCCTACGAGCAGTACTTC,CASSLGLSPERSYEQYF
-,TRBV10-3,-,TRBJ2-3,TGTGCCATCAGTACGGAGCCCACAGATACGCAGTATTTT,CAISTEPTDTQYF
many,TRBV20-1,TRBD1,TRBJ1-4,TGCAGTGCTAGAGCGGGAGGGGGCGAAAAACTGTTTTTT,CSARAGGGEKLFF
many,TRBV28,TRBD1,TRBJ2-5,TGTGCCAGCAGACGGGACAGGGCGCCCCAACAAGAGACCCAGTACTTC,CASRRDRAPQQETQYF
many,TRBV6-1,-,TRBJ2-5,TGTGCCAGCAGCTCGGCGGGGGCTGGGGAGACCCAGTACTTC,CASSSAGAGETQYF
once,TRBV19,TRBD1,TRBJ2-2,TGTGCCAGTAGTAAACGCCCGGGACAGAGTACCGGGGAGCTGTTTTTT,CASSKRPGQSTGELFF
few,TRBV12-5,-,TRBJ2-3,TGTGCTAGTGGTTTGGCCCGACAGGAGCGCACAGATACGCAGTATTTT,CASGLARQERTDTQYF
many,TRBV30,-,TRBJ1-1,TGTGCCTGGAGTCCCCCAGGGCCAGACACTGAAGCTTTCTTT,CAWSPPGPDTEAFF
many,TRBV27,TRBD1,TRBJ2-7,TGTGCCAGCAGTCTGATAGGGACAGGGGTTGGTGAGCAGTACTTC,CASSLIGTGVGEQYF
many,TRBV30,-,TRBJ1-1,TGTGCCTGGGTAGTTTTGTTGAGGGGGGACACTGAAGCTTTCTTT,CAWVVLLRGDTEAFF
few,TRBV11-3,TRBD1,TRBJ2-5,TGTGCCAGCAGCTCTTACAGGGGAGAGACCCAGTACTTC,CASSSYRGETQYF
-,TRBV6-4,TRBD2,TRBJ2-3,TGTGCCAGCAGTGAAGCGGGGCCGAGGGATACGCAGTATTTT,CASSEAGPRDTQYF
-,TRBV14,TRBD2,TRBJ2-2,TGTGCCAGCAGCGGGCGAGCGGGAGTGGAGACCGGGGAGCTGTTTTTT,CASSGRAGVETGELFF
few,TRBV6-1,-,TRBJ2-2,TGTGCCAGCGGCCCTCACACCGGGGAGCTGTTTTTT,CASGPHTGELFF
many,TRBV27,TRBD2,TRBJ2-7,TGTGCCAGCAGTTTAGATGGCGGGAGGGCGAACGAGCAGTACTTC,CASSLDGGRANEQYF
few,TRBV14,-,TRBJ2-7,TGTGCCAGCAGCCAATCTGGGACCACCTACGAGCAGTACTTC,CASSQSGTTYEQYF
many,TRBV7-2,TRBD1,TRBJ2-4,TGTGCCAGCAGCTCACGGACAGGGAACATTCAGTACTTC,CASSSRTGNIQYF
many,TRBV6-6,TRBD2,TRBJ2-1,TGTGCCAGCAGTTACCGCGGGGGGCTCCCCGATGAGCAGTTCTTC,CASSYRGGLPDEQFF
few,TRBV7-2,-,TRBJ1-2,TGTGCCAGCAGCTTTTTCCGGGACTATGGCTACACCTTC,CASSFFRDYGYTF
few,TRBV7-3,TRBD2,TRBJ2-5,TGTGCCAGCAGCCCCCTCGGGGGTGGACTAGCGGGAGGGGTGGAGACCCAGTACTTC,CASSPLGGGLAGGVETQYF
many,TRBV10-3,-,TRBJ1-2,TGTGCCATCAGTGAGGGGCAGGGGCTTGGCTACACCTTC,CAISEGQGLGYTF
many,TRBV5-1,TRBD2,TRBJ2-1,TGCGCCAGCAGCATCGGACTAGCGGGAGTCTCCTACAATGAGCAGTTCTTC,CASSIGLAGVSYNEQFF
-,TRBV13,-,TRBJ1-3,TGTGCCAGCAGCTTAATATGGTCAGGGGCTGGAAACACCATATATTTT,CASSLIWSGAGNTIYF
few,TRBV29-1,-,TRBJ1-1,TGCAGCGTTGAAAGGCGGCTTGGTGCTACTGAAGCTTTCTTT,CSVERRLGATEAFF
few,TRBV27,TRBD1,TRBJ1-2,TGTGCCAGCAGTTCCGGGGGACAGGGTTATGGCTACACCTTC,CASSSGGQGYGYTF
few,TRBV5-8,TRBD1,TRBJ2-5,TGTGCCAGCAGCTTGAGCCCGGACAGGGGGCGAGAGACCCAGTACTTC,CASSLSPDRGRETQYF
many,TRBV11-2,TRBD1,TRBJ2-1,TGTGCCAGCAGCTTCCGGACAGGGGGCAAGAATGAGCAGTTCTTC,CASSFRTGGKNEQFF
many,TRBV2,-,TRBJ1-5,TGTGCCAGCAGTGTCCGAGACAGGTCCAATCAGCCCCAGCATTTT,CASSVRDRSNQPQHF
-,TRBV4-1,-,TRBJ1-5,TGCACCAGCAGCCAAGGAGGGTTTGGCAATCAGCCCCAGCATTTT,CTSSQGGFGNQPQHF
few,TRBV12-3/TRBV12-4,-,TRBJ2-2,TGTGCCAGCAGTTTAACTGCAGGCCTTACCACCGGGGAGCTGTTTTTT,CASSLTAGLTTGELFF
many,TRBV30,-,TRBJ1-1,TGTGCCTGGAGTGGGTCAGCTAACACTGAAGCTTTCTTT,CAWSGSANTEAFF
-,TRBV28,-,TRBJ2-1,TGTGCCAGCAGTCCCTCACGCCGGGACTCCCAGTTCTTC,CASSPSRRDSQFF
many,TRBV30,-,TRBJ1-1,TGTGCCAGGGCCCCGGGACGGAACACTGAAGCTTTCTTT,CARAPGRNTEAFF
many,TRBV28,-,TRBJ2-5,TGTGCCAGCAGTTTATATGAGACCCAGTACTTC,CASSLYETQYF
-,TRBV14,-,TRBJ2-7,TGTGCCAGCAGCTCCGCTTTCTACGAGCAGTACTTC,CASSSAFYEQYF
many,TRBV28,-,TRBJ2-3,TGTGCCAGCATGAGGGGAGTCGGAGATACGCAGTATTTT,CASMRGVGDTQYF
few,TRBV7-2,-,TRBJ2-1,TGTGCCAGCAGCTTAAGATCTGAGCTAGAAGGTGAGCAGTTCTTC,CASSLRSELEGEQFF
many,TRBV2,TRBD1,TRBJ2-1,TGTGCCAGCAGTGAACTGCGGGACAGGGGATACAATGAGCAGTTCTTC,CASSELRDRGYNEQFF
few,TRBV28,-,TRBJ1-1,TGTGCCAGCAGAGGACGACCCCAGCCAGAAGCTTTCTTT,CASRGRPQPEAFF
few,TRBV27,TRBD1,TRBJ2-2,TGTGCCAGCAGTCCCCCTGCGGACAGGGCAAGACCCGGGGAGCTGTTTTTT,CASSPPADRARPGELFF
-,TRBV19,-,TRBJ1-4,TGTGCCAGTACTTTCTCACAGGCCACTGAAAAACTGTTTTTT,CASTFSQATEKLFF
-,TRBV10-3,-,TRBJ1-6,TGTGCCACCCAACGGGATAATTCACCCCTCCACTTT,CATQRDNSPLHF
few,TRBV29-1,-,TRBJ1-3,TGCAGCGTTGAATACGCCAGGGCTGGAAACACCATATATTTT,CSVEYARAGNTIYF
-,TRBV5-1,-,TRBJ2-5,TGCGCCAGCAGCTTGTCGTTCGAGACCCAGTACTTC,CASSLSFETQYF
-,TRBV4-1,-,TRBJ1-1,TGCGCCAGCAGCCAAGGGGCCCTGAACACTGAAGCTTTCTTT,CASSQGALNTEAFF